Listed below are T cell receptor beta chains from one sample, sequenced in a study of preoperative IRX-2 immunotherapy in early breast cancer. Profiling relied on immunoSEQ multiplex PCR, and the TCRdb table lists in-frame clones only, not all of them. Here the sample spans 75,000 to 100,000 clones, 86% being singletons. Sequenced here: tumor tissue, sampled after IRX-2 immunotherapy. Receptor source: a human donor with breast cancer. Both conserved end residues are part of each CDR3. The D gene is left open where the match is weak. A row's size may be missing; if present it is once, few, many or a size class.

TRBV19,.,.,TRBJ1-1,TGTGCCAGTAGTATAATTCGCCGAGAGAACACTGAAGCTTTCTTT,CASSIIRRENTEAFF
TRBV19,.,.,TRBJ2-1,TGTGCCAGTAGTAGGTCAGGGGCTGGCAATGAGCAGTTCTTC,CASSRSGAGNEQFF
TRBV18,.,TRBD1,TRBJ1-1,TGTGCCAGCTCGCCGGGACAGATATCGATGAACACTGAAGCTTTCTTT,CASSPGQISMNTEAFF
TRBV2,.,.,TRBJ1-1,TGTGCCAGCAGGGAGGGACGGAACACTGAAGCTTTCTTT,CASREGRNTEAFF
TRBV14,.,TRBD2,TRBJ2-1,TGTGCCAGCAGCCAAGGGGGGCTAGCGGGATTCTATGAGCAGTTCTTC,CASSQGGLAGFYEQFF
TRBV6-8,.,TRBD1,TRBJ1-4,TGTGCCAGCAGTTACGGGACAGGCAATGGCGATGAAAAACTGTTTTTT,CASSYGTGNGDEKLFF
TRBV14,.,.,TRBJ1-5,TGTGCCAGCAGCCAAGGTGGGGGATCTCAGCCCCAGCATTTT,CASSQGGGSQPQHF
TRBV19,.,TRBD2,TRBJ2-3,TGTGCCAGTAGTCCAGCGGGAGTAGGAGATACGCAGTATTTT,CASSPAGVGDTQYF
TRBV5-1,.,.,TRBJ1-4,TGCGCCAGCAGCTTGGAACAGAGTATTGAAAAACTGTTTTTT,CASSLEQSIEKLFF
TRBV18,.,.,TRBJ1-4,TGTGCCAGCTCACCGGGACCGAGTACAACTATTGAAAAACTGTTTTTT,CASSPGPSTTIEKLFF
TRBV28,.,.,TRBJ2-7,TGTGCCAGCCAAAGACGGGGCTACGAGCAGTACTTC,CASQRRGYEQYF
TRBV6-8,.,.,TRBJ1-5,TGTGCCAGCAGTAGGGAGGGGGTAAATAGCAATCAGCCCCAGCATTTT,CASSREGVNSNQPQHF
TRBV7-6,few,TRBD1,TRBJ1-1,TGTGCCAGCAGCTCCCGGACAGGGAGCGGCACTGAAGCTTTCTTT,CASSSRTGSGTEAFF
TRBV9,.,.,TRBJ2-1,TGTGCCAGCAGTGCTTTGAGGACTAACAATGAGCAGTTCTTC,CASSALRTNNEQFF